The rows below give T cell receptor beta chains drawn from one sample of a study of T cells in Graves' hyperthyroidism and ophthalmopathy. TCRdb reanalysed the multiplex PCR reads using MiXCR and keeps one entry per CDR3 protein. The sample lists about 410,000 distinct CDR3 sequences, about 14% seen once, with roughly a fifth in the top ten. The sample was blood. All receptors derive from a woman aged 25 to 39 with Graves' ophthalmopathy. CDR3s leave out the opening cysteine and the closing phenylalanine or tryptophan. D genes are given only for firm matches. Expanded clones get a size class; other rows say once, few or many, or leave the size out.

cdr3_aa: ASSPGGWDPGYNEQF; d_call: TRBD2; v_call: TRBV5-4; j_call: TRBJ2-1; clone_size: few
cdr3_aa: ASSPSTSQPLQETQY; d_call: NA; v_call: TRBV18; j_call: TRBJ2-5; clone_size: many
cdr3_aa: ASSLDLRALGAYEQY; d_call: NA; v_call: TRBV7-8; j_call: TRBJ2-7; clone_size: many
cdr3_aa: ASSINGGTYNEQF; d_call: TRBD2; v_call: TRBV18; j_call: TRBJ2-1; clone_size: many
cdr3_aa: ASRSAGVGTQY; d_call: TRBD2; v_call: TRBV5-1; j_call: TRBJ2-3; clone_size: NA
cdr3_aa: ASSLTGTGVSNQPQH; d_call: TRBD1; v_call: TRBV6-1; j_call: TRBJ1-5; clone_size: many
cdr3_aa: AGGLAGARAKNIQY; d_call: TRBD2; v_call: TRBV5-6; j_call: TRBJ2-4; clone_size: many
cdr3_aa: SVWGQGGNYGYT; d_call: TRBD1; v_call: TRBV29-1; j_call: TRBJ1-2; clone_size: few
cdr3_aa: ASSVGGPEGETQY; d_call: NA; v_call: TRBV9; j_call: TRBJ2-5; clone_size: few
cdr3_aa: ASRRTANEKLF; d_call: NA; v_call: TRBV2; j_call: TRBJ1-4; clone_size: many
cdr3_aa: ASADRLGTDTQY; d_call: NA; v_call: TRBV6-1; j_call: TRBJ2-3; clone_size: NA
cdr3_aa: SAESGGALDEQF; d_call: TRBD2; v_call: TRBV20-1; j_call: TRBJ2-1; clone_size: few
cdr3_aa: ASSLVFPGLNTEAF; d_call: NA; v_call: TRBV7-2; j_call: TRBJ1-1; clone_size: few
cdr3_aa: SASQTSSTDTQY; d_call: TRBD2; v_call: TRBV20-1; j_call: TRBJ2-3; clone_size: many
cdr3_aa: ASSFHTDLTGTGRETQY; d_call: TRBD1; v_call: TRBV7-8; j_call: TRBJ2-5; clone_size: many
cdr3_aa: ASSRRTGPNTGELF; d_call: NA; v_call: TRBV5-8; j_call: TRBJ2-2; clone_size: many
cdr3_aa: ASSRERGGPIGNEQF; d_call: TRBD2; v_call: TRBV5-4; j_call: TRBJ2-1; clone_size: few
cdr3_aa: ASSLSWEHSNQPQH; d_call: NA; v_call: TRBV27; j_call: TRBJ1-5; clone_size: many
cdr3_aa: SVGGAYEQY; d_call: NA; v_call: TRBV29-1; j_call: TRBJ2-7; clone_size: once
cdr3_aa: ASSLDGGAKDTQY; d_call: TRBD2; v_call: TRBV7-2; j_call: TRBJ2-3; clone_size: many
cdr3_aa: ATSRVGEKLF; d_call: NA; v_call: TRBV15; j_call: TRBJ1-4; clone_size: many
cdr3_aa: ASAIGYSNQPQH; d_call: NA; v_call: TRBV19; j_call: TRBJ1-5; clone_size: many
cdr3_aa: ASSRPRTDRVSSPLH; d_call: TRBD1; v_call: TRBV6-1; j_call: TRBJ1-6; clone_size: many
cdr3_aa: ASSSPGLRSTDTQY; d_call: NA; v_call: TRBV11-2; j_call: TRBJ2-3; clone_size: many
cdr3_aa: SARDMAAFYGYT; d_call: NA; v_call: TRBV20-1; j_call: TRBJ1-2; clone_size: many
cdr3_aa: ARWLPNTGELF; d_call: NA; v_call: TRBV27; j_call: TRBJ2-2; clone_size: many
cdr3_aa: SARPWTGGTNTEAF; d_call: TRBD1; v_call: TRBV20-1; j_call: TRBJ1-1; clone_size: many
cdr3_aa: ASTRQRATNTEAF; d_call: NA; v_call: TRBV5-1; j_call: TRBJ1-1; clone_size: NA
cdr3_aa: SARDPWGQGVNEKLF; d_call: NA; v_call: TRBV20-1; j_call: TRBJ1-4; clone_size: NA
cdr3_aa: ASSLDGLGAGDEKLF; d_call: NA; v_call: TRBV5-4; j_call: TRBJ1-4; clone_size: NA
cdr3_aa: ASSSLKVPYEQY; d_call: NA; v_call: TRBV13; j_call: TRBJ2-7; clone_size: many
cdr3_aa: SARLTGLTEAF; d_call: TRBD1; v_call: TRBV20-1; j_call: TRBJ1-1; clone_size: many
cdr3_aa: ASSPQADYGYT; d_call: NA; v_call: TRBV7-2; j_call: TRBJ1-2; clone_size: many
cdr3_aa: SARADQGQGRYNEQF; d_call: TRBD1; v_call: TRBV20-1; j_call: TRBJ2-1; clone_size: many
cdr3_aa: ASSLTAHETPQH; d_call: NA; v_call: TRBV28; j_call: TRBJ1-5; clone_size: many
cdr3_aa: ASSLDPDTAYEQY; d_call: NA; v_call: TRBV11-2; j_call: TRBJ2-7; clone_size: many
cdr3_aa: ASKSQVVPSGQY; d_call: NA; v_call: TRBV28; j_call: TRBJ2-7; clone_size: few
cdr3_aa: ASSSIRRGRNNEQF; d_call: NA; v_call: TRBV11-2; j_call: TRBJ2-1; clone_size: many
cdr3_aa: ASSRTGANYGYT; d_call: TRBD1; v_call: TRBV28; j_call: TRBJ1-2; clone_size: many
cdr3_aa: AWSVRRTEAF; d_call: NA; v_call: TRBV30; j_call: TRBJ1-1; clone_size: many
cdr3_aa: AWAQGTDTQY; d_call: TRBD1; v_call: TRBV30; j_call: TRBJ2-3; clone_size: few
cdr3_aa: SARGGQSKYEQY; d_call: NA; v_call: TRBV20-1; j_call: TRBJ2-7; clone_size: few
cdr3_aa: ASSLGGLAAYEQY; d_call: TRBD2; v_call: TRBV7-8; j_call: TRBJ2-7; clone_size: many
cdr3_aa: ASSLLRQWENIQY; d_call: NA; v_call: TRBV5-6; j_call: TRBJ2-4; clone_size: many
cdr3_aa: ASSSRTGDGYT; d_call: TRBD1; v_call: TRBV7-9; j_call: TRBJ1-2; clone_size: many
cdr3_aa: SASPRADTQY; d_call: NA; v_call: TRBV20-1; j_call: TRBJ2-3; clone_size: NA
cdr3_aa: ASSYRRPGKETQY; d_call: NA; v_call: TRBV3-1; j_call: TRBJ2-5; clone_size: NA
cdr3_aa: ASSLAHIHEQF; d_call: NA; v_call: TRBV7-8; j_call: TRBJ2-1; clone_size: many
cdr3_aa: ASSGTSSGGELF; d_call: NA; v_call: TRBV2; j_call: TRBJ2-2; clone_size: many
cdr3_aa: ATSDDGVKETQY; d_call: NA; v_call: TRBV24-1; j_call: TRBJ2-5; clone_size: few
cdr3_aa: ASSPDRVGYT; d_call: TRBD1; v_call: TRBV5-1; j_call: TRBJ1-2; clone_size: many
cdr3_aa: SKGGRTVNTEAF; d_call: NA; v_call: TRBV20-1; j_call: TRBJ1-1; clone_size: NA
cdr3_aa: ASTEFSEGELF; d_call: NA; v_call: TRBV28; j_call: TRBJ2-2; clone_size: many
cdr3_aa: AALGGLFTDTQY; d_call: TRBD2; v_call: TRBV24-1; j_call: TRBJ2-3; clone_size: many
cdr3_aa: SDGQAPLNYGYT; d_call: TRBD1; v_call: TRBV20-1; j_call: TRBJ1-2; clone_size: NA